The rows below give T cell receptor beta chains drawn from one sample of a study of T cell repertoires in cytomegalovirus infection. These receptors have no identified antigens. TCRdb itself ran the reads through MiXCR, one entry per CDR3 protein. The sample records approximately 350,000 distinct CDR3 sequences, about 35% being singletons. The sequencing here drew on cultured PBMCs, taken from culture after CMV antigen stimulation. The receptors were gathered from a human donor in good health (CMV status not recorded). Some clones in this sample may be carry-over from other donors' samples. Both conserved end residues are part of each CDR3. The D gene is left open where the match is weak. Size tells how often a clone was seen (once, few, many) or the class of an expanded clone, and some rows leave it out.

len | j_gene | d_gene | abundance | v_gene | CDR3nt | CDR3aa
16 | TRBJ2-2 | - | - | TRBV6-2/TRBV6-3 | TGTGCCAGCAGTCCTCTCCGGCAAGGAACCACCGGGGAGCTGTTTTTT | CASSPLRQGTTGELFF
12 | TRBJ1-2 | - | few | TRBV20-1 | TGCAGTGCTAGAGACTCGACCTACGGCTACACCTTC | CSARDSTYGYTF
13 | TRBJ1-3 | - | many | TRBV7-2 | TGTGCCAGCAGCTTAGGCTCTGGAAACACCATATATTTT | CASSLGSGNTIYF
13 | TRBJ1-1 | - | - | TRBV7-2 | TGTGCCAGCAGCTTAATCCGACACACTGAAGCTTTCTTT | CASSLIRHTEAFF
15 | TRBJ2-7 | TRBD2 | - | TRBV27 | TGTGCCAGCAGTTTATCGCTAGCGGGAGGGACCGAGCAGTACTTC | CASSLSLAGGTEQYF
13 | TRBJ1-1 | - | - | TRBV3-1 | TGTGCCAGCAGCCAAGACAGTCCCACTGAAGCTTTCTTT | CASSQDSPTEAFF
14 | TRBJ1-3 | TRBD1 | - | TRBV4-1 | TGCGCCAGCAGCCAAGAGGACAGGGGAAACACCATATATTTT | CASSQEDRGNTIYF
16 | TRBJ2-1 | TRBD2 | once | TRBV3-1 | TGTGCCAGCAGCCGTTCGGGAGGGCCATCTGGTAATGAGCAGTTCTTC | CASSRSGGPSGNEQFF
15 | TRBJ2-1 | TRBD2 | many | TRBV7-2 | TGTGCCAGCAGCTTAGCTAGGGCTAGCGGGAGCGAGCAGTTCTTC | CASSLARASGSEQFF
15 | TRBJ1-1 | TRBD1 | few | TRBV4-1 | TGCGCCAGCAGCCAATTATACAGGGGGAACACTGAAGCTTTCTTT | CASSQLYRGNTEAFF
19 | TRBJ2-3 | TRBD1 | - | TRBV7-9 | TGTGCCAGCAGCTTAGCGAAGGGGGGAAACCGACAGGGGAGAGATACGCAGTATTTT | CASSLAKGGNRQGRDTQYF
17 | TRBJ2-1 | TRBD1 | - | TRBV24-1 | TGTGCCACCAGTGATTTGGGGACAGCCCAGTACCACAATGAGCAGTTCTTC | CATSDLGTAQYHNEQFF
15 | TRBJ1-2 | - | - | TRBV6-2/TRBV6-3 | TGTGCCAGCAATGACGAGGGGGGCGCCACCCATGGCTACACCTTC | CASNDEGGATHGYTF
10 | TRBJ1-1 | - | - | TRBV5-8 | TGTGCCAGCAGTGGGGCTGAAGCTTTCTTT | CASSGAEAFF
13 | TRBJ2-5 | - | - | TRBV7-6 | TGTGCCAGCAGCTTAGTGGCGGAAGAGACCCAGTACTTC | CASSLVAEETQYF
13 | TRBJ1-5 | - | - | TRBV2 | TGTGCCAGCAGTTTAGGGCCTGATCAGCCCCAGCATTTT | CASSLGPDQPQHF
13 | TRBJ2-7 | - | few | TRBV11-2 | TGTGCCAGCAGCGGAAGACTAGTCTACGAGCAGTACTTC | CASSGRLVYEQYF
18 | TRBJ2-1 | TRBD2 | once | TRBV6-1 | TGTGCCAGCAGCGGGGGACTAGCGGGAGATGTCTTAGGAGATGAGCAGTTCTTC | CASSGGLAGDVLGDEQFF
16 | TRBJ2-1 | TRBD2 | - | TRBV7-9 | TGTGCCAGCAGTGGCTCGACTAGCGGGAGTTACAATGAGCAGTTCTTC | CASSGSTSGSYNEQFF
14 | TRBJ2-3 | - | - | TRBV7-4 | TGTGCCAGACAACCGGGGCCCAGCACAGATACGCAGTATTTT | CARQPGPSTDTQYF
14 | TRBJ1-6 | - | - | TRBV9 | TGTGCCAGCAGCGTAGGGGACCGGGGTTCACCCCTCCACTTT | CASSVGDRGSPLHF
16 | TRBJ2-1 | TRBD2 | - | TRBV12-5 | TGTGCTAGTGGTTTGGTGGTACTAGCGGGAGGGGATGAGCAGTTCTTC | CASGLVVLAGGDEQFF
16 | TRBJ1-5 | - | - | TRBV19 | TGTGCCACCCCTGGTAGGGCGGGCGGTAGCAATCAGCCCCAGCATTTT | CATPGRAGGSNQPQHF
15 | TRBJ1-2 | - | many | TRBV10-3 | TGTGCCATCAGCCTCGACAGAAAAGCTAACTATGGCTACACCTTC | CAISLDRKANYGYTF
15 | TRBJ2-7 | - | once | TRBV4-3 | TGCGCCAGCAGCCAAGGGGAATCTCACTCCTACGAGCAGTACTTC | CASSQGESHSYEQYF
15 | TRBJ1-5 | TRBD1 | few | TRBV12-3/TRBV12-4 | TGTGCCAGCAGTCTCAACAGGGGAACGGATCAGCCCCAGCATTTT | CASSLNRGTDQPQHF
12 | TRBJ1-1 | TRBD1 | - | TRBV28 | TGTGCCAGCAGCGACAGGGTCACTGAAGCTTTCTTT | CASSDRVTEAFF
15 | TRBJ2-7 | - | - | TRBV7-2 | TGTGCCAGCAGCTTAGAAGGGGGGGGCTCCTACGAGCAGTACTTC | CASSLEGGGSYEQYF
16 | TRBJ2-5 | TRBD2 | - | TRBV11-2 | TGTGCCAGCAGCTTAGCTCTACTAGCGGGACACGAGACCCAGTACTTC | CASSLALLAGHETQYF
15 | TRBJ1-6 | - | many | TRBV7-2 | TGTGCCAGCAGCTTAGAGGGCAGGGGACAATCACCCCTCCACTTT | CASSLEGRGQSPLHF
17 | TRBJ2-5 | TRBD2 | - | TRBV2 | TGTGCCAGCAGTGCTAGCGGGAGGGCCGAAACCCAAGAGACCCAGTACTTC | CASSASGRAETQETQYF
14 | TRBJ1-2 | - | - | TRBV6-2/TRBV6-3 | TGTGCCAGCTCCGGGACACACACTAACTATGGCTACACCTTC | CASSGTHTNYGYTF
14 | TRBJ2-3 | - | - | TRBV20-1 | TGCAGTGCTAGGGGGGGCGGGATCCCAGATACGCAGTATTTT | CSARGGGIPDTQYF
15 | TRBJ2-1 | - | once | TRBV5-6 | TGTGCCAGCAGCCGTCGTATCACCACCTACAATGAGCAGTTCTTC | CASSRRITTYNEQFF
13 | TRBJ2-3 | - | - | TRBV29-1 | TGCAGCGTGCCCAGGGAGGGCACAGATACGCAGTATTTT | CSVPREGTDTQYF
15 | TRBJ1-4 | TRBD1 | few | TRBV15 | TGTGCCACCAGCAGGGACAGGGCGTCTAATGAAAAACTGTTTTTT | CATSRDRASNEKLFF
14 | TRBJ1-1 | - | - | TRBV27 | TGTGCCAGCAGCCAGGGTGTGGGGAACACTGAAGCTTTCTTT | CASSQGVGNTEAFF